This record looks at one T cell receptor beta chain sequence and its context. Its antigen is unidentified. This record belongs to a study of PD-1 blockade in classical Hodgkin lymphoma. V gave up 3 bases and J gave up 0 bases, with 14 bases separating them. CDR1 is SGHVS, CDR2 FQNEAQ, per germline. The length of the CDR3 is 16 residues. The study's findings and limits: Those achieving complete response showed baseline diversity like newly diagnosed patients.

Following autologous stem cell transplantation, relapse occurred in every patient, and exposure to brentuximab vedotin varied. Complete response, partial response or progressive disease was each patient's best response. Assay used: immunoSEQ multiplex PCR; TCRdb lists only in-frame clones, some missing. The data hold more than 50,000 clones, with 80% to 90% observed a single time. Sample: peripheral blood mononuclear cells (PBMCs), taken at baseline. The J gene is TRBJ2-5, the V gene TRBV7-8; D gene unclear. The receptor comes from a human donor with classical Hodgkin lymphoma. CDR3: CASSLGSIGNQETQYF. The CDR3 coding sequence is TGTGCCAGCAGCTTGGGGTCAATCGGCAACCAAGAGACCCAGTACTTC. Complete variable domain (other parts from reference TRBV7-8 and TRBJ2-5): GAGVSQSPRYKVAKRGQDVALRCDPISGHVSLFWYQQALGQGPEFLTYFQNEAQLDKSGLPSDRFFAERPEGSVSTLKIQRTQQEDSAVYLCASSLGSIGNQETQYFGPGTRLLVL.